Following are 20 T cell receptor beta chains from one sample sequenced in a study of T-cell memory formation after mild COVID-19 (dated by TCRdb to about 2021). Receptor libraries were prepared by 5' RACE. Data came from an Illumina NovaSeq 6000. In TCRdb, the public reads were trimmed at Q25 with fastp and aligned with MiXCR, with productive beta chains retained. Each CDR3 protein gets just one entry, which takes the most common genes and DNA from the rows behind it. The sample table contains 450,000 to 650,000 distinct CDR3 sequences; only one count was recorded for about a fifth of them. The ten largest clonotypes hold around 12% of the sample. What was sequenced was PBMCs or a T cell subset sorted from them (not recorded which). All receptors come from an adult woman who had mild COVID-19 (a few samples of this study predate the infection). The sample titles of this study are shuffled in the database, so cell type and time point are left out; the donor was told from shared clones.

This rearrangement joins TRBV7-2 to TRBJ2-7; 8 nucleotides align to TRBD2. The CDR3 length is 15 residues. Per the germline V gene, CDR1 is SGHTA and CDR2 is FQGNSA. The V segment lost 2 bases and the J segment 2 bases; nucleotides outside the gene matches: 5. CDR3 region: CASSLQRGSPYEQYF. CDR3 DNA sequence: TGTGCCAGCAGCTTACAGCGGGGGTCTCCCTACGAGCAGTACTTC.

The CDR3 region is CASSRTGGNVYYNEQFF. The CDR3 DNA reads as TGTGCCAGCAGCCGAACAGGGGGCAACGTCTACTACAATGAGCAGTTCTTC. The chain is built from TRBV7-9 and TRBJ2-1; 9 bases agree with TRBD1. This CDR3 is built from 17 residues. Germline V lookup: CDR1 SEHNR, CDR2 FQNEAQ (reference sequence). The junction had 11 bases not matched to a gene; V was cut back by 5 bases and J by 3 bases.

The chain has TRBV3-1 and TRBJ2-3; D remains ambiguous. Germline CDR1 is LGHDT and CDR2 is YNNKEL (reference sequence). V lost 3 bases and J 0 bases, leaving 10 bases between the germline ends. The CDR3 is made up of 15 amino acids. The DNA of the CDR3 is TGTGCCAGCAGCCACGGCGGTGCTAGCACAGATACGCAGTATTTT. It translates to CASSHGGASTDTQYF.

The gene calls are TRBV19 and TRBJ2-7, with TRBD1 matching 8 bases. Germline values: CDR1 LNHDA, CDR2 SQIVND (reference sequence). This CDR3 is built from 14 residues. The ends lost 1 base at V and 7 bases at J; junction bases unmatched: 6. The CDR3 nucleotides read TGTGCCAGTAGTATAGGGACAGGGCTAGAGGAGCAGTACTTC. Its protein product is CASSIGTGLEEQYF.

The chain carries TRBV25-1 and TRBJ2-7; D is possibly TRBD1 (6 bases). The germline V gene has CDR1 MGHDK and CDR2 SYGVNS. Trimming took 3 bases from V and 5 from J, leaving 17 bases between them. This CDR3 is built from 15 residues. DNA of the CDR3: TGTGCCAGCAGTGATGGACAGTTCTTAGTAAACGAGCAGTACTTC. This gives the protein CASSDGQFLVNEQYF.

This clonotype came up a few times. The chain links TRBV12-5 to TRBJ2-1; 12 bases are a match to TRBD2. This CDR3 spans 14 amino acids. The J segment lost 7 bases and the V segment lost 4 bases, leaving 2 bases of the junction unmatched. CDR1 is LGHNT, CDR2 FRNRAP, per germline. This CDR3 reads CASGSSGGGNEQFF. CDR3 nucleotides: TGTGCTAGTGGTTCTAGCGGGGGGGGAAATGAGCAGTTCTTC.

The J gene is TRBJ2-1, the V gene TRBV9; TRBD2 matches 10 bases. The CDR3 length is 17 residues. CDR1 and CDR2 (germline): SGDLS, YYNGEE. With V trimmed by 2 bases and J by 6 bases, 11 bases remained unmatched. This CDR3 is CASSVGLAERGLNEQFF. The CDR3 DNA sequence: TGTGCCAGCAGCGTCGGACTAGCGGAGAGGGGCCTCAATGAGCAGTTCTTC.

This clonotype was recorded many times. The chain uses TRBV20-1 and TRBJ2-1; TRBD2 matches at 11 bases. This CDR3 is 14 amino acids long. V was pared by 6 bases and J by 8 bases, with 9 bases of the junction left unmatched. Germline assignment: CDR1 DFQATT and CDR2 SNEGSKA (reference sequence). Here the CDR3 DNA reads TGCAGTGCGAGACCACTAGCGGGAGTCTATGAGCAGTTCTTC. Residues: CSARPLAGVYEQFF.

This chain connects TRBV6-4 to TRBJ1-5; D remains ambiguous. The CDR3 spans 17 residues. Germline V CDR1 and CDR2: MRHNA, SNTAGT. V lost 3 bases and J lost 3, with 18 bases in between. The CDR3 loop is CASSEVWSPGPNQPQHF. DNA for the CDR3: TGTGCCAGCAGTGAGGTTTGGTCTCCCGGGCCCAATCAGCCCCAGCATTTT.

This clonotype was counted only a few times. The rearrangement uses TRBV12-3 or TRBV12-4 and TRBJ2-5, with 11 bases that match TRBD1. CDR3 length equals 15 residues. V was pared by 8 bases and J by 4 bases, with 9 bases of the junction left unmatched. The CDR3 DNA follows: TGTGCCAGCGGTCTAAGGACAGGGGGCATAGAGACCCAGTACTTC. It is translated as CASGLRTGGIETQYF.

This clonotype has only a few counts. The rearrangement links TRBV20-1 to TRBJ2-3; 8 bases fit TRBD2. V gave up 0 bases and J gave up 1 base; unmatched junction bases: 6. There are 16 residues in the CDR3. Per germline, CDR1 DFQATT and CDR2 SNEGSKA (reference sequence). In DNA, the CDR3 is TGCAGTGCTAGAGATTTCGCTAGCGGGCGCACAGATACGCAGTATTTT. It is translated as CSARDFASGRTDTQYF.

V is TRBV19 and J is TRBJ2-1, with a possible D match to TRBD2 (5 bases). From germline, CDR1 is LNHDA and CDR2 SQIVND (reference sequence). V lost 6 bases to trimming and J lost 8 bases, with 14 bases between them. This CDR3 has 13 amino acids. CDR3 residues: CASSRRDSHEQFF. DNA of the CDR3: TGTGCCAGTAGCCGACGGGATTCCCATGAGCAGTTCTTC.

V usage is TRBV20-1 and J usage is TRBJ2-7; tentatively, D is TRBD1 (5 bases). Germline CDR1 reads DFQATT; CDR2 reads SNEGSKA (reference sequence). Trimming removed 3 bases from V and 3 bases from J, with 6 bases in between. The CDR3 sequence is 11 residues long. CDR3 DNA sequence: TGCAGTGCTAGGGACAACTACGAGCAGTACTTC. This gives the protein CSARDNYEQYF.

The genes are TRBV2 and TRBJ2-7, with D perhaps matching TRBD1 (6 bases). Germline V gene sequence: CDR1 SNHLY, CDR2 FYNNEI. The V and J ends lost 8 bases and 3 bases respectively, with 14 bases between them. This CDR3 comprises 13 residues. The CDR3 DNA reads as TGTGCCAGCTTACCGGGACACCTCTACGAGCAGTACTTC. The encoded protein is CASLPGHLYEQYF.

The gene calls are TRBV7-2 and TRBJ1-1, with 8 positions matching TRBD1. The CDR3 has 15 amino acids. Germline CDR1 and CDR2: SGHTA and FQGNSA. V dropped 4 bases and J dropped 6; count of bases not matched to a gene: 10. In DNA, the CDR3 is TGTGCCAGCAGCTCGCACACAGGGGGGCGGGCTGAAGCTTTCTTT. Amino acids: CASSSHTGGRAEAFF.

This chain links TRBV24-1 with TRBJ2-7; D remains unclear. Trimming took off 3 bases at V and 1 base at J, with 6 bases between the two ends. Germline loops: CDR1 KGHDR, CDR2 SFDVKD. The CDR3 is 13 residues long. The CDR3 DNA sequence: TGTGCCACCAGTGATGGGGTATCCTACGAGCAGTACTTC. Its translation is CATSDGVSYEQYF.

The rearrangement joins TRBV6-1 to TRBJ2-3; 10 positions agree with TRBD1. CDR3 length: 15 amino acids. V was clipped by 4 bases and J by 6 bases; unmatched bases: 7. Germline values: CDR1 MNHNS, CDR2 SASEGT. The chain's CDR3 is CASSAGTGERDTQYF. In nucleotides, the CDR3 is TGTGCCAGCAGTGCTGGGACAGGGGAACGGGATACGCAGTATTTT.

Comments on this clonotype: The germline gene is not matched at one end of the junction; a read error may be the cause. The rearrangement uses TRBV6-5 and TRBJ1-1; no clear D. The CDR3 length is 13 residues. CDR1 is MNHEY and CDR2 is SVGAGI in the germline V gene. The CDR3 DNA reads TGTGCCAGCAGTGAGTTTCAAGCGCGCCCAACCCTCTTT. This encodes CASSEFQARPTLF.

The table lists this clonotype with a few counts. The J gene is TRBJ2-2, the V gene TRBV29-1; TRBD1 is a possible D gene (6 bases). This CDR3 is 12 amino acids long. Trimming took 4 bases from V and 4 from J, leaving 7 bases between them. Germline assignment: CDR1 SQVTM and CDR2 ANQGSEA. The CDR3 loop is CSVGGGTGELFF. CDR3 nucleotides: TGCAGCGTTGGAGGGGGCACCGGGGAGCTGTTTTTT.

This clonotype occurred a few times. The V and J genes are TRBV7-8 and TRBJ2-1; the match to TRBD2 covers 12 bases. The CDR3 has 16 residues. Unmatched junction bases numbered 12, after V lost 6 bases and J lost 9 bases. The germline V gene encodes CDR1 SGHVS and CDR2 FQNEAQ. As DNA, the CDR3 is TGTGCCAGCAGACCCCGACTAGCGGGGGAGGTCAGTGAGCAGTTCTTC. The encoded protein is CASRPRLAGEVSEQFF.